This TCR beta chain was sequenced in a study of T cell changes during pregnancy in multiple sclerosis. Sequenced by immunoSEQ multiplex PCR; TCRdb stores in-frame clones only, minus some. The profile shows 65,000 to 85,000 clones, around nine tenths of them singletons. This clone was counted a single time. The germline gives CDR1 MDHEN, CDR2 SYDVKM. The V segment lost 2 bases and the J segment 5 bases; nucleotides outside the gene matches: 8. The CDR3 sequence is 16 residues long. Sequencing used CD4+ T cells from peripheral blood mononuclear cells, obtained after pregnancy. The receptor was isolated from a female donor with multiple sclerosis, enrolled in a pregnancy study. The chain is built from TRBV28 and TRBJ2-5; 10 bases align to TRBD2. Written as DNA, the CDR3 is TGTGCCAGCAGTTTAAGGCTAGCGGGAGTAGGGGAGACCCAGTACTTC. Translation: CASSLRLAGVGETQYF.